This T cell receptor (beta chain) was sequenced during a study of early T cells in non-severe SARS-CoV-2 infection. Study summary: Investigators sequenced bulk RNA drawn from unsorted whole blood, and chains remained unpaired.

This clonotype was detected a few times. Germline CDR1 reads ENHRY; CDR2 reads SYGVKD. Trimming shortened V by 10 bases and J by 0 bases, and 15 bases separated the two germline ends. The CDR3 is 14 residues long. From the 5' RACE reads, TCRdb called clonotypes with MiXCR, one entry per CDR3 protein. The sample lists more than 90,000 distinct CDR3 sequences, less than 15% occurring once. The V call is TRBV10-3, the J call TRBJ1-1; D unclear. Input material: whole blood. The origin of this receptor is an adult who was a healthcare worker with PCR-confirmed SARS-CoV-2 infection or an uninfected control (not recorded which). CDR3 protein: CATASTEMNTEAFF. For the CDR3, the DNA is TGTGCCACGGCCTCGACCGAAATGAACACTGAAGCTTTCTTT.